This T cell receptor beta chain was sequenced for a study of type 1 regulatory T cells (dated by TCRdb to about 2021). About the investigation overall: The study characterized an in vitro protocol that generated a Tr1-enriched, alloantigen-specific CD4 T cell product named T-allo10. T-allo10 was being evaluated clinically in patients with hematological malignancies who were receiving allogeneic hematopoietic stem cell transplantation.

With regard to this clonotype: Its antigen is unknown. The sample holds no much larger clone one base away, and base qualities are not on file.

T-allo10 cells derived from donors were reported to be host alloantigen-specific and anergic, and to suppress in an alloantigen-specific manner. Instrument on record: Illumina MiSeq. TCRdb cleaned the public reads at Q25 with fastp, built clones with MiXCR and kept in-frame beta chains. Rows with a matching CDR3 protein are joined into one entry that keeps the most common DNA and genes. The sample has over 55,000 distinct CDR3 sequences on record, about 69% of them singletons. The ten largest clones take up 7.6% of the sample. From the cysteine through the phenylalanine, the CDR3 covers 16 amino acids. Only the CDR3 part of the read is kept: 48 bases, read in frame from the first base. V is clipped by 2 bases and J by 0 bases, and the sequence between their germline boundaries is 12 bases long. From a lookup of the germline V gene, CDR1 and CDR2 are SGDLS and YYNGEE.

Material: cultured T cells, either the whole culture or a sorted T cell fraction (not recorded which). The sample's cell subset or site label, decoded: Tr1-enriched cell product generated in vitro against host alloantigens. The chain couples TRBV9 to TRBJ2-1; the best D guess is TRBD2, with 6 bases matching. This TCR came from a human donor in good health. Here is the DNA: TGTGCCAGCAGCGTCATCGGGAGCAACTCCTACAATGAGCAGTTCTTC. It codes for CASSVIGSNSYNEQFF. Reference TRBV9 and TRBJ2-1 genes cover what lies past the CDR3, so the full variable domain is DSGVTQTPKHLITATGQRVTLRCSPRSGDLSVYWYQQSLDQGLQFLIQYYNGEERAKGNILERFSAQQFPDLHSELNLSSLELGDSALYFCASSVIGSNSYNEQFFGPGTRLTVL.